The clone carrying this TCR beta chain was recorded at least ten times. TCRalpha and TCRbeta libraries used 5'RACE with constant-segment primers and UMIs. Using its own MiXCR run on the 5' RACE reads, TCRdb lists one record per CDR3 protein. The sample comprises more than 250,000 distinct CDR3 sequences, around 15% of which are singletons, and roughly 22% rests with the top ten. This specimen comes from a study of T-cell memory formation after mild COVID-19. V was clipped by 7 bases and J by 1 base, with 10 bases between them. The CDR3 runs to 13 residues. CDR1 is SGHTA, CDR2 FQGNSA, per germline. The sample consisted of PBMCs or a T cell subset sorted from them (not recorded which). The receptor was derived from a man younger than 35 who had mild COVID-19 (a few samples of this study predate the infection). Cell type and time point are not known. The chain joins TRBV7-2 to TRBJ1-1; the D gene is possibly TRBD1 (6 bases). The CDR3 DNA reads as TGTGCCAGCACTGGACAGAGGAACACTGAAGCTTTCTTT. Its translation is CASTGQRNTEAFF.